A single sample gave rise to the 2 T cell receptor beta chains below, sequenced in a study of technical replicates of blood from a few donors. Sequencing was performed with immunoSEQ multiplex PCR; in TCRdb, only in-frame clones are kept and a portion is missing. The sample records just over 75,000 clones, 85% to 95% being singletons. Sequences were obtained from T cells isolated from PBMCs. The receptors stem from a human donor in good health.

This chain uses TRBV4-1 with TRBJ2-1, with TRBD2 matching 7 bases. The CDR3 spans 20 residues. The V gene's germline CDR1 is MGHRA and CDR2 YSYEKL. V lost 1 base and J lost 0; bases outside the gene matches: 15. The CDR3 sequence is CASSQVLVYKRDSSYNEQFF. For the CDR3, the DNA is TGCGCCAGCAGCCAAGTTTTAGTTTATAAGCGGGATAGCTCCTACAATGAGCAGTTCTTC.

V is TRBV4-2 and J is TRBJ2-3, with 14 bases matching TRBD2. The germline CDR1 and CDR2 sequences are LGHNA and YNFKEQ. Trimming cost V 4 bases and J 4 bases; bases outside gene matches: 16. CDR3 length equals 20 residues. The CDR3 bases are TGTGCCAGCAGCCGGAATGAGAGACTAGCGGGAGGGGCGGGAGCAGATACGCAGTATTTT. Protein product: CASSRNERLAGGAGADTQYF.